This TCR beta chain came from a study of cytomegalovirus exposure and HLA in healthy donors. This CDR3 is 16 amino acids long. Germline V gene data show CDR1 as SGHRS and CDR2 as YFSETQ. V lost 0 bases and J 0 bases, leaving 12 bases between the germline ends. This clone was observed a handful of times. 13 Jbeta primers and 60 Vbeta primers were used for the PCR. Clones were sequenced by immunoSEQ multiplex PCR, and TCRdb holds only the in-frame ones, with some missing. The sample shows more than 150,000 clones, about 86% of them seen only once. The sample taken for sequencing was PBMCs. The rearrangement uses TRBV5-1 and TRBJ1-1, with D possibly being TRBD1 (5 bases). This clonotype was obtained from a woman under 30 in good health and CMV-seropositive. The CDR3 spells CASSLGQRIMNTEAFF. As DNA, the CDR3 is TGCGCCAGCAGCTTGGGACAGCGAATCATGAACACTGAAGCTTTCTTT.